Detailed here is one T cell receptor beta chain. Its antigen is not identified. The sample belongs to a study of early T cells in non-severe SARS-CoV-2 infection. Study-level information: Bulk RNA taken from unsorted whole blood was sequenced, leaving chains unpaired.

General study findings and limits: Lookups in VDJdb leaned toward anti-spike CD8 responses and missed private and CD4 specificities.

Separate cDNA molecules each had unique molecular identifiers attached to them. TCRdb re-called the 5' RACE reads with MiXCR, one entry per CDR3 protein. The sample has more than 65,000 distinct CDR3 sequences; 9.5% to 15% are singletons. Germline-derived CDR1 and CDR2 are DFQATT and SNEGSKA (reference sequence). CDR3 length equals 12 residues. Trimming pared 1 base from V and 7 bases from J, leaving 10 bases between. The chain joins TRBV20-1 to TRBJ2-5; D possibly corresponds to TRBD2 (5 bases). The sample comprised whole blood. The receptor comes from an adult who was a healthcare worker with PCR-confirmed SARS-CoV-2 infection or an uninfected control (not recorded which). Here the CDR3 reads CSARGPEGTQYF. The CDR3 DNA is TGCAGTGCTAGAGGTCCCGAGGGGACCCAGTACTTC.